This TCR beta chain derives from a study of shared clonotypes between healthy human individuals. Findings and caveats of the study: Some naive CD4 clonotypes, roughly 5%, turned up in common across four donors. Deeper or shallower sequencing was expected to change how clonotypes are shared among donors. Owing to a small donor count, the genetic and exposure-history diversity represented was limited. Generally, estimated richness proved larger in naive subsets than it did in memory subsets.

Using immunoSEQ multiplex PCR, the repertoire was profiled, and TCRdb retains in-frame clones only, with some absent. This table holds around 510,000 clones, 95% to 96% found once. A word on this clone: Its antigen is currently unknown.

This CDR3 spans 14 amino acids. Germline V CDR1 and CDR2: WNHNN, SYGVQD (reference sequence). The V gene lost 2 bases and the J gene lost 0 bases, with 7 bases spanning the gap. Specimen: naive CD4+ T cells sorted from blood. Subset indicated: CD45RA+ positively selected. The chain couples TRBV10-1 to TRBJ2-5; D is tentatively TRBD1 or TRBD2 (5 bases each). This clonotype was obtained from a woman aged 30 to 39 in good health. The CDR3 reads CASSEPGHQETQYF. The CDR3 coding sequence is TGCGCCAGCAGTGAGCCGGGACACCAAGAGACCCAGTACTTC.